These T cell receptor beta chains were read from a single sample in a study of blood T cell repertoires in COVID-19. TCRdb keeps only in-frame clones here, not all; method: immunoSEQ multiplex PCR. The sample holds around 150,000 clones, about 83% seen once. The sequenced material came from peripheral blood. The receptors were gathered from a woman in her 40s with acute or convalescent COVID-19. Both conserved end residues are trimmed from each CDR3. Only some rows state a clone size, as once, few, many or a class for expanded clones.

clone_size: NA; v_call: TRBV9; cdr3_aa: ASSVDGQITDTQY
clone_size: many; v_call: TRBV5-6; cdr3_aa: ASSLEEGAAVTGELF
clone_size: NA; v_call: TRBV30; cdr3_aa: AWSPTDRFDYGYT
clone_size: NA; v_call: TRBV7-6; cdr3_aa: ASSLVALAGAYNEQF
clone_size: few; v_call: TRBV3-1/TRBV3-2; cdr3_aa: ASSQQGATNEKLF
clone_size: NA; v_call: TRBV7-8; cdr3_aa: ASSLAASSYEQY
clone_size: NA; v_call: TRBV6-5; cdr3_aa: ASKGRDRGWTEAF
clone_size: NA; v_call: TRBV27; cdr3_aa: ASTPRQGGDYGYT
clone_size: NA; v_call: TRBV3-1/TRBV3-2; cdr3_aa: ASSQQTGSNEKLF
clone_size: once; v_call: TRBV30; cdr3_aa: AWSRDRTGANVLT
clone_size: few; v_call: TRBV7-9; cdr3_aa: ASSSTRGGTEAF
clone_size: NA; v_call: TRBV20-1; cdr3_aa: SASQAQGTEAF
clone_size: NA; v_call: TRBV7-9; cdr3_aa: ASSSPPLTSGRLYEQY
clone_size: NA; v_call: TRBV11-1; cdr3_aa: ASSLQGPDTGELF
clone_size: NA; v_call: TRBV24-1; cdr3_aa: ATSDPTGGNTGELF
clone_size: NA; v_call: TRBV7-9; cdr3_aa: ASSPTGTLNTEAF
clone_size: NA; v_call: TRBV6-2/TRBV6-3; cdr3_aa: ASGPLVHTGELF
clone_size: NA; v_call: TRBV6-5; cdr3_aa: ASSSKDRPQNIQY
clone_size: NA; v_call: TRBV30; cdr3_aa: ALGGGIGDNEQF
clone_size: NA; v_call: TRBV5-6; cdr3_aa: ASSRGTADSF
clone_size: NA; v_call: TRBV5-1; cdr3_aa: ASTHRGDMGSEKLF
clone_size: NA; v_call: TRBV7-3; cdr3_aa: ASSFSSGRGTDTQY
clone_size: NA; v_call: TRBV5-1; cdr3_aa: ASSQGAGGLGYEQF
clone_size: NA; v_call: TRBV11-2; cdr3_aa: ASSSSPGTENTEAF
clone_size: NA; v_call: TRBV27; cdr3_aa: ASSYTGGKSYEQY
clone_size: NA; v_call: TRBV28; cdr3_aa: ASAPQANTEAF